This record covers a single T cell receptor beta chain. V trimming: 8 bases; J trimming: 5 bases; junction bases outside the gene matches: 5. This CDR3 has 13 residues. CDR1 SNHLY and CDR2 FYNNEI come from the germline V gene. The protocol was immunoSEQ multiplex PCR, while the TCRdb copy is restricted to in-frame clones and leaves out a portion. This sample yields about 150,000 clones, of which about 90% are seen a single time; roughly 4% belongs to the top ten. Study members were between roughly 18 and 90 years old and lived in 24 US regions. The sample is drawn from a study of blood T cell repertoires in COVID-19. Overall study: COVID-19 samples from acute and convalescent phases originated in the United States, Italy and Spain. PBMCs, B-cell-depleted T cells, or T cells provided the cDNA or gDNA that made up the material.

The sequence came from a middle-aged woman who had been exposed to COVID-19. The rearrangement uses TRBV2 and TRBJ1-4; 7 bases align to TRBD1. Sequencing input: PBMCs or T cells enriched from blood (not recorded which). CDR3 region: CASYNRGNEKLFF. CDR3 bases: TGTGCCAGCTATAACAGGGGAAATGAAAAACTGTTTTTT.